The present entry profiles one TCR beta chain with its context. This sample is part of a study of blood T cell repertoires in COVID-19. The ends were cut back, 3 bases at V and 2 bases at J, with 13 bases in the middle. Germline assignment: CDR1 LGHNA and CDR2 YNFKEQ. The CDR3 length is 16 residues. Using immunoSEQ multiplex PCR, the repertoire was profiled, and TCRdb retains in-frame clones only, with some absent. The table records approximately 190,000 clones, 70% to 90% of them present only once. This TCR came from a middle-aged woman who had recovered from COVID-19. The rearrangement uses TRBV4-2 and TRBJ2-2, with D uncertain. Sequencing used peripheral blood. The chain's CDR3 is CASSHPGGANTGELFF. The CDR3 region has the DNA TGTGCCAGCAGCCACCCTGGCGGAGCTAACACCGGGGAGCTGTTTTTT.